This is a list of T cell receptor beta chains from one sample in a study of blood T cell repertoires in COVID-19. Some clones are missing from TCRdb's copy, which holds only in-frame ones; the method was immunoSEQ multiplex PCR. The sample holds about 200,000 clones; 65% to 85% are singletons and the top ten take under 4%. Sequenced: PBMCs or T cells enriched from blood (not recorded which). The receptors come from a woman between 25 and 40 years old who had been exposed to COVID-19. CDR3s include the opening cysteine and the closing phenylalanine or tryptophan. The D gene is left open where the match is weak. Clone size, where shown, is once, few, many, or a class for clones that have expanded.

-,TRBV12-5,-,TRBJ1-5,CASGHTRETLRNQPQHF,TGTGCTAGTGGACATACACGGGAGACCTTAAGGAATCAGCCCCAGCATTTT
-,TRBV19,-,TRBJ1-2,CATDQGNGYTF,TGTGCCACAGATCAGGGGAATGGCTACACCTTC
-,TRBV29-1,-,TRBJ1-1,CSVGGVTEAFF,TGCAGCGTTGGGGGGGTCACTGAAGCTTTCTTT
TRBD1,TRBV3-1/TRBV3-2,-,TRBJ1-2,CASSQDAAGGRYGYTF,TGTGCCAGCAGCCAAGATGCTGCAGGGGGCCGCTATGGCTACACCTTC
-,TRBV27,-,TRBJ1-6,CASSFSGEGSPLHF,TGTGCCAGCAGTTTTTCGGGGGAAGGGTCACCCCTCCACTTT
-,TRBV19,-,TRBJ1-3,CASSTGSGNTIYF,TGTGCCAGTAGTACGGGCTCTGGAAACACCATATATTTT
-,TRBV9,once,TRBJ1-4,CASSVGRSEKLFF,TGTGCCAGCAGCGTAGGCAGGTCGGAAAAACTGTTTTTT
TRBD1,TRBV5-6,-,TRBJ1-5,CASSPSQGGASNQPQHF,TGTGCCAGCAGCCCAAGCCAGGGGGGAGCAAGCAATCAGCCCCAGCATTTT
TRBD2,TRBV7-3,-,TRBJ2-5,CASSLGLAGEETQYF,TGTGCCAGCAGCTTGGGTCTAGCGGGGGAAGAGACCCAGTACTTC
-,TRBV2,-,TRBJ1-1,CATHKGVNTEAFF,TGTGCCACACACAAGGGGGTTAACACTGAAGCTTTCTTT
-,TRBV2,-,TRBJ1-3,CASWGVSGNTIYF,TGTGCATCGTGGGGGGTTTCGGGAAACACCATATATTTT
TRBD1,TRBV19,once,TRBJ2-2,CASTAGQGTGELFF,TGTGCCAGTACCGCGGGACAGGGGACCGGGGAGCTGTTTTTT
-,TRBV4-3,-,TRBJ1-5,CASSRGHYSNQPQHF,TGCGCCAGCAGCCGGGGACACTATAGCAATCAGCCCCAGCATTTT
TRBD1,TRBV5-1,-,TRBJ1-4,CASKTGPNEKLFF,TGCGCCAGTAAGACAGGGCCTAATGAAAAACTGTTTTTT
TRBD1,TRBV19,-,TRBJ1-2,CASRDRGTDYGYTF,TGTGCCAGTAGGGACAGGGGAACGGACTATGGCTACACCTTC
TRBD1,TRBV10-1,-,TRBJ2-7,CASSESVQGANEQYF,TGCGCCAGCAGTGAGTCGGTACAGGGGGCGAACGAGCAGTACTTC
-,TRBV4-1,-,TRBJ2-7,CASSPRGGPAYEQYF,TGCGCCAGCAGCCCCCGGGGAGGACCAGCCTACGAGCAGTACTTC
-,TRBV24-1,-,TRBJ2-5,CATSEGGSETQYF,TGTGCCACCAGTGAAGGGGGATCGGAGACCCAGTACTTC
TRBD1,TRBV29-1,-,TRBJ1-4,CSARQGWDEKLFF,TGCAGCGCCCGACAGGGGTGGGATGAAAAACTGTTTTTT
TRBD1,TRBV10-3,once,TRBJ2-7,CAISDPGTARSYEQYF,TGTGCCATCAGCGATCCCGGGACAGCCAGATCCTACGAGCAGTACTTC
TRBD2,TRBV14,-,TRBJ2-5,CASSQAGGGYQETQYF,TGTGCCAGCAGCCAAGCCGGCGGGGGGTACCAAGAGACCCAGTACTTC
TRBD1,TRBV7-6,-,TRBJ2-5,CATIGQGDKTQYF,TGTGCCACCATTGGACAGGGTGACAAGACCCAGTACTTC
-,TRBV4-2,-,TRBJ1-2,CASSQVRRGPDPNYGYTF,TGTGCCAGCAGCCAAGTTAGGAGGGGCCCCGATCCTAACTATGGCTACACCTTC
-,TRBV2,-,TRBJ1-5,CASRLGHSNQPQHF,TGTGCCAGCAGGCTTGGACATAGCAATCAGCCCCAGCATTTT
TRBD1,TRBV3-1/TRBV3-2,-,TRBJ2-7,CASSLLSGGNEQYF,TGTGCCAGCAGCCTCCTGTCAGGGGGCAACGAGCAGTACTTC
-,TRBV7-2,-,TRBJ1-4,CASSLGVSEKLFF,TGTGCCAGCAGCTTAGGGGTTAGCGAAAAACTGTTTTTT
-,TRBV9,once,TRBJ1-6,CASSASRYREQGSPLHF,TGTGCCAGCAGCGCATCACGTTACAGGGAACAGGGTTCACCCCTCCACTTT
-,TRBV6-5,-,TRBJ1-1,CASSSSGQNTEAFF,-
TRBD1,TRBV4-2,many,TRBJ2-7,CASSQGTGDFYEQYF,TGTGCCAGCAGCCAAGGGACAGGGGACTTTTACGAGCAGTACTTC